The rows below give T cell receptor beta chains drawn from one sample of a study of PD-L1 blockade in urothelial cancer. The repertoire was sequenced with immunoSEQ multiplex PCR; TCRdb's copy has only in-frame clones and lacks some. The sample shows 100,000 to 150,000 clones, approximately 84% of them seen only once. Sequences were derived from PBMCs, sampled around atezolizumab (anti-PD-L1) treatment. The receptors shown here come from a man between 45 and 60 years old with urothelial cancer. Both conserved end residues are part of each CDR3. A D gene is named only where the DNA matches it firmly. Clone sizes are given selectively: once, few, many, or a class where the clone is expanded.

once	TRBD2	TRBV5-1	TRBJ2-7	CASSRLPMTSGSFYEQYF	TGCGCCAGCAGCCGCCTACCGATGACTAGCGGGAGTTTTTACGAGCAGTACTTC
NA	NA	TRBV12-5	TRBJ2-5	CASGPDSQETQYF	TGTGCTAGTGGGCCGGACAGCCAAGAGACCCAGTACTTC
NA	TRBD2	TRBV30	TRBJ2-3	CAWSVGTRDTQYF	TGTGCCTGGAGTGTAGGGACTAGGGATACGCAGTATTTT
NA	NA	TRBV14	TRBJ2-7	CASSQDPSGRASEQYF	TGTGCCAGCAGCCAAGACCCGTCGGGAAGGGCCAGCGAGCAGTACTTC
NA	TRBD1	TRBV18	TRBJ1-1	CASSPDRELNTEAFF	TGTGCCAGCTCACCAGACAGGGAATTGAACACTGAAGCTTTCTTT
few	TRBD1	TRBV9	TRBJ1-3	CASSVDPPGTGTNTIYF	TGTGCCAGCAGCGTAGATCCGCCAGGGACAGGGACGAACACCATATATTTT
NA	NA	TRBV11-2	TRBJ1-2	CASSSTRFYGYTF	TGTGCCAGCAGCTCAACGAGATTCTATGGCTACACCTTC
NA	NA	TRBV30	TRBJ2-1	CAWNDGIGAEGEQFF	TGTGCCTGGAATGACGGTATTGGAGCAGAGGGTGAGCAGTTCTTC
few	NA	TRBV6-4	TRBJ2-7	CASGGTASSYEQYF	TGTGCCAGCGGAGGGACAGCCAGCTCCTACGAGCAGTACTTC
NA	TRBD1	TRBV5-1	TRBJ2-3	CASSSLTGGVADTQYF	TGCGCCAGCAGCTCCCTGACAGGGGGCGTTGCAGATACGCAGTATTTT
NA	NA	TRBV12-2	TRBJ2-1	CASRPLTSGTGEDEQFF	TGTGCAAGTCGCCCACTTACCTCCGGGACAGGGGAGGATGAGCAGTTCTTC
NA	NA	TRBV7-6	TRBJ2-2	CASSLGQGYTGELFF	TGTGCCAGCAGCTTAGGGCAGGGCTACACCGGGGAGCTGTTTTTT
NA	TRBD2	TRBV28	TRBJ2-2	CASSPLRTSGERFTGELFF	TGTGCCAGCAGTCCCCTAAGGACTAGCGGGGAACGCTTCACCGGGGAGCTGTTTTTT
NA	NA	TRBV20-1	TRBJ2-1	CSARSVVQFF	TGCAGTGCTAGATCGGTCGTTCAGTTCTTC
NA	NA	TRBV11-2	TRBJ2-7	CASRRDTGFYEQYF	TGTGCCAGCAGGCGAGACACAGGATTCTACGAGCAGTACTTC
NA	TRBD1	TRBV4-1	TRBJ2-3	CASSQAGQGTDTQYF	TGCGCCAGCAGCCAAGCGGGACAGGGCACAGATACGCAGTATTTT
NA	TRBD2	TRBV2	TRBJ2-1	CAARGTSRATEQFF	TGTGCCGCCCGCGGGACTAGTCGAGCAACTGAGCAGTTCTTC
few	NA	TRBV6-5	TRBJ1-6	CASRQAGVYSPLHF	TGTGCCAGCAGGCAAGCAGGGGTATACTCACCCCTCCACTTT
NA	NA	TRBV19	TRBJ2-7	CASGQGHSYEQYF	TGTGCCAGTGGTCAAGGACACAGCTACGAGCAGTACTTC
few	TRBD1	TRBV6-5	TRBJ2-7	CASKRQGDYEQYF	TGTGCCAGCAAAAGACAGGGGGACTACGAGCAGTACTTC
once	NA	TRBV19	TRBJ1-5	CASSRGQGISEPQHF	TGTGCCAGTAGTAGAGGACAAGGGATAAGTGAGCCCCAGCATTTT
NA	TRBD2	TRBV4-2	TRBJ2-5	CASSQGAGGYQETQYF	TGTGCCAGCAGCCAAGGAGCGGGAGGGTACCAAGAGACCCAGTACTTC